Listed below are T cell receptor beta chains from one sample, sequenced in a study of regulatory T cells in long-lasting Graves disease. One entry per CDR3 protein, called by TCRdb with MiXCR from the multiplex PCR reads. The sample consists of about 470,000 distinct CDR3 sequences, 15% to 20% of them appearing once. This sample also appeared in a second study, on T cells in Graves' hyperthyroidism and ophthalmopathy.

Sequencing was performed on peripheral blood mononuclear cells (PBMCs), taken at new diagnosis, from a patient treated with antithyroid drugs. These receptors were obtained from a man between 35 and 55 years old with Graves disease. Both conserved end residues are part of each CDR3. D genes are given only for firm matches. Size is omitted from some rows. Given values are once, few, many or a class for expanded clones.

. TRBJ1-6 TRBV6-1 TRBD1 15 CASSWTGGRNSPLHF TGTGCCAGCAGCTGGACAGGGGGCCGTAATTCACCCCTCCACTTT
. TRBJ2-4 TRBV14 . 14 CASSKLGAKNIQYF TGTGCCAGCAGCAAGCTCGGGGCCAAAAACATTCAGTACTTC
many TRBJ2-3 TRBV11-3 . 14 CASSPSRDTDTQYF TGTGCCAGCAGCCCGTCCAGGGACACAGATACGCAGTATTTT
. TRBJ1-1 TRBV4-2 . 14 CASSQVQERGEAFF TGTGCCAGCAGCCAAGTCCAGGAGAGAGGTGAAGCTTTCTTT
many TRBJ2-1 TRBV11-2 TRBD2 15 CASSYRLAGEGEQFF TGTGCCAGCAGCTACCGACTAGCGGGAGAGGGGGAGCAGTTCTTC
few TRBJ1-2 TRBV5-1 . 14 CASSAQPGSGGYTF TGCGCCAGCAGTGCACAGCCGGGATCGGGGGGCTACACCTTC
. TRBJ2-2 TRBV2 TRBD2 16 CASSSGTSENTGELFF TGTGCCAGCAGTTCCGGGACTAGCGAGAACACCGGGGAGCTGTTTTTT
many TRBJ2-3 TRBV18 TRBD1 17 CASSPPTGQGRSDTQYF TGTGCCAGCTCACCACCGACAGGACAGGGGAGATCAGATACGCAGTATTTT
. TRBJ1-6 TRBV9 . 15 CASSVSTANNSPLHF TGTGCCAGCAGCGTTTCTACCGCCAATAATTCACCCCTCCACTTT
few TRBJ1-5 TRBV20-1 . 15 CSARMAGMGNQPQHF TGCAGTGCTAGGATGGCGGGAATGGGCAATCAGCCCCAGCATTTT
few TRBJ1-5 TRBV6-2/TRBV6-3 . 13 CASSPYVGQPQHF TGTGCCAGCAGTCCTTATGTTGGGCAGCCCCAGCATTTT
many TRBJ1-5 TRBV28 . 13 CASTPLARQPQHF TGTGCCAGCACCCCTCTCGCACGTCAGCCCCAGCATTTT
. TRBJ1-6 TRBV6-1 . 15 CASIKRGGPASPLHF TGTGCCAGCATAAAACGGGGGGGCCCCGCTTCACCCCTCCACTTT
. TRBJ1-5 TRBV12-3/TRBV12-4 . 11 CASSTTGAQHF TGTGCCAGCAGTACAACTGGGGCCCAGCATTTT
many TRBJ1-5 TRBV12-3/TRBV12-4 . 13 CASSLISNQPQHF TGTGCCAGCAGTTTGATCAGCAATCAGCCCCAGCATTTT
many TRBJ1-2 TRBV6-5 . 15 CASSYGAGSNYGYTF TGTGCCAGCAGTTACGGGGCAGGCAGTAACTATGGCTACACCTTC
many TRBJ2-7 TRBV28 TRBD2 14 CASRLGGTHYEQYF TGTGCCAGCAGATTGGGGGGGACCCACTACGAGCAGTACTTC
many TRBJ1-1 TRBV30 . 13 CAWSATGRLEAFF TGTGCCTGGAGTGCCACCGGTCGACTTGAAGCTTTCTTT
many TRBJ1-1 TRBV3-1 TRBD1 15 CASSQVPGGSTEAFF TGTGCCAGCAGCCAGGTTCCAGGGGGGAGCACTGAAGCTTTCTTT
. TRBJ2-3 TRBV28 TRBD2 15 CASSSSGLSRDTQYF TGTGCCAGCAGCTCTAGCGGGTTGTCGCGAGATACGCAGTATTTT
. TRBJ2-3 TRBV5-4 TRBD2 14 CASSLGLAGSTQYF TGTGCCAGCAGCTTAGGACTAGCGGGAAGTACGCAGTATTTT
many TRBJ2-5 TRBV27 . 14 CASGSGTKGETQYF TGTGCCAGCGGTTCAGGGACAAAAGGGGAGACCCAGTACTTC
many TRBJ1-2 TRBV6-5 . 15 CASSYRRAEIYGYTF TGTGCCAGCAGTTATCGGAGGGCCGAAATCTATGGCTACACCTTC
. TRBJ2-1 TRBV6-1 . 14 CASSQPGQRNEQFF TGTGCCAGCAGCCAACCGGGACAAAGGAATGAGCAGTTCTTC
many TRBJ2-5 TRBV28 TRBD1 15 CASSLGTGSLETQYF TGTGCCAGCAGTTTAGGGACAGGTTCTTTGGAGACCCAGTACTTC
. TRBJ1-1 TRBV6-1 TRBD1 18 CASSEREGADRALTEAFF TGTGCCAGCAGTGAACGTGAGGGGGCGGACAGGGCGCTCACTGAAGCTTTCTTT
few TRBJ2-4 TRBV27 TRBD2 17 CASSETSGSLAKNIQYF TGTGCCAGCAGTGAGACTAGCGGGAGCCTAGCCAAAAACATTCAGTACTTC